This TCR beta chain was captured by sequencing in a study of lung T cells in sarcoidosis with Löfgren's syndrome. In TCRdb, the reads were re-called with MiXCR into one record per CDR3 protein. In the table there are 2,000 to 3,000 distinct CDR3 sequences, about 26% of which are singletons. This clonotype counts as large. This CDR3 is built from 15 residues. Trimming cost V 7 bases and J 4 bases, with 17 bases left between them. Germline V gene lookup returns CDR1 MDHEN and CDR2 SYDVKM. The sequenced sample was CD4+ T cells from PBMCs. This sequence joins TRBV28 and TRBJ1-5; no definite D call. This TCR came from a human donor with sarcoidosis (Löfgren's syndrome or another form), or a control subject (not recorded which). CDR3 sequence reads: CASNSGGKKNQPQHF. For the CDR3, the DNA is TGTGCCAGCAATTCGGGAGGGAAGAAAAATCAGCCCCAGCATTTT.